The 6 T cell receptor beta chains listed next were all sequenced from one sample in a study of beta chain features in type 1 diabetes (dated by TCRdb to between 2017 and 2018). Overall results and qualifications from the work: A moderate but significant shortening of TCRB CDR3 length was observed in type 1 diabetes patients in all four CD4+ subsets.

Antigen specificity for these receptors is unknown. Preparation of the library involved the immunoSEQ multiplex PCR assay. The entire amount of isolated RNA was reverse transcribed using the High Capacity cDNA Reverse Transcription Kit, so the sequenced TCRB transcripts were expressed ones. TCRdb re-hosts the immuneACCESS table, in-frame sequences only. Its copies lack some clones; in the studies checked, an unresolved V gene accounts for under half of them, and the cause for the rest is not known. Here the sample has 300,000 to 350,000 clones; about a tenth occur a single time. The biggest ten clones account for over 0.95% of the sample. The sample consisted of central memory CD4+ T cells from blood. These receptor sequences come from a man aged 25-45 years with type 1 diabetes.

This clone appeared a few times. This chain joins TRBV5-4 and TRBJ1-6; D ambiguous. The germline V and J ends were trimmed by 5 bases and 12 bases, with 9 bases remaining between them. The CDR3 sequence is 11 residues long. Per the germline V gene, CDR1 is SGHNT and CDR2 is YYREEE (reference sequence). CDR3 loop: CASSRYGPLHF. CDR3 coding DNA: TGTGCCAGCAGTCGATACGGACCCCTCCACTTT.

Details on this clone: The sample carries other DNA sequences with the same CDR3. The chain links TRBV28 to TRBJ1-2, with a tentative D call TRBD1 (5 bases). Deletions cut 6 bases from V and 5 bases from J, with 10 bases between. Germline lookup yields CDR1 MDHEN and CDR2 SYDVKM. The CDR3 length is 12 residues. The DNA of the CDR3 is TGTGCCAGCAGCCTCGGGGGTTATGGCTACACCTTC. It specifies CASSLGGYGYTF.

The V call is TRBV5-1, the J call TRBJ2-5; 9 nucleotides match TRBD1. J lost 4 bases, V lost 4 bases, and 8 bases had no gene match. Germline-derived CDR1 and CDR2 are SGHRS and YFSETQ. This CDR3 region has 15 residues. The chain's CDR3 is CASSAGQGGRETQYF. The DNA of the CDR3 is TGCGCCAGCAGCGCGGGACAGGGTGGAAGAGAGACCCAGTACTTC.

This sequence joins TRBV29-1 and TRBJ1-1; 8 bases match TRBD1. This CDR3 region has 14 residues. Trimming at V came to 7 bases and at J to 3 bases, leaving 10 bases not matched to a gene. Germline assignment: CDR1 SQVTM and CDR2 ANQGSEA. The CDR3 sequence is CSAPDPTGDTEAFF. CDR3 coding DNA: TGCAGCGCCCCGGATCCGACAGGGGACACTGAAGCTTTCTTT. Looking up the rest from reference TRBV29-1 and TRBJ1-1 gives the full variable domain: SAVISQKPSRDICQRGTSLTIQCQVDSQVTMMFWYRQQPGQSLTLIATANQGSEATYESGFVIDKFPISRPNLTFSTLTVSNMSPEDSSIYLCSAPDPTGDTEAFFGQGTRLTVV.

The chain links TRBV6-1 to TRBJ2-7; D might be TRBD1 (5 bases). CDR3 length: 15 amino acids. Deletions cut 10 bases from V and 6 bases from J, with 25 bases between. Germline loops: CDR1 MNHNS, CDR2 SASEGT. CDR3 protein: CATQLGSQYGAEQYF. CDR3 in DNA: TGTGCCACCCAACTGGGTTCTCAATATGGGGCCGAGCAGTACTTC.

There are a few counts of this clone. The genes are TRBV18 and TRBJ1-2, with TRBD1 identical over 8 bases. The CDR3 is 16 amino acids. Trimming took 2 bases from V and 4 from J; bases not matched to a gene: 9. CDR1 KGHSH and CDR2 LQKENI come from the germline V gene. Here the CDR3 reads CASSPNYRGAGYGYTF. The CDR3 DNA sequence: TGTGCCAGCTCACCAAATTACAGGGGGGCTGGCTATGGCTACACCTTC.